A selection of T cell receptor beta chains follows, all from one sample in a study of shared clonotypes between healthy human individuals. Profiling relied on immunoSEQ multiplex PCR, and the TCRdb table lists in-frame clones only, not all of them. The table lists some 1,100,000 clones, 75% to 85% of them singletons. The sequenced material came from memory CD4+ T cells from PBMCs. The receptors were gathered from a man aged 18-30 years in good health. Some clones in this sample may be carry-over from other donors' samples. CDR3s include the opening cysteine and the closing phenylalanine or tryptophan. Fields, in order: J gene, D gene, clone size, V gene, CDR3 DNA, CDR3 protein. D genes are given only for firm matches. Clone size is not always given. Where it is, it says once, few, many or a class for expanded clones.

>TRBJ1-2|-|-|TRBV29-1
TGCAGCGTCCTTACACCAGGTGACTATGGCTACACCTTC
CSVLTPGDYGYTF
>TRBJ2-7|-|-|TRBV5-1
TGCGCCAGCAGTTGGGGCAGGGGAGGATACGAGCAGTACTTC
CASSWGRGGYEQYF
>TRBJ2-1|-|-|TRBV6-5
TGTGCCAGCAGTGACCCCGTCGGACAGTTCTTC
CASSDPVGQFF
>TRBJ1-2|TRBD1|-|TRBV28
TGTGCCAGCAGTCTGGGACAGGGGGGGAACTATGGCTACACCTTC
CASSLGQGGNYGYTF
>TRBJ2-3|-|many|TRBV29-1
TGCAGCGTTGGGCATGCAGGGGCAGATACGCAGTATTTT
CSVGHAGADTQYF
>TRBJ1-1|-|-|TRBV5-1
TGCGCCAGCAGCTGGAAGGAACCGGGGGCGATGAGCACTGAAGCTTTCTTT
CASSWKEPGAMSTEAFF
>TRBJ1-1|TRBD1|few|TRBV19
TGTGCCAGTAGCGAGTACAGGGGATCGGCTTTCTTT
CASSEYRGSAFF
>TRBJ2-7|TRBD2|many|TRBV5-1
TGCGCCAGCAGCTTGAGAGGGAGCGGGAGAGTCGGCGAGCAGTACTTC
CASSLRGSGRVGEQYF
>TRBJ2-4|TRBD1|-|TRBV28
TGTGCCAGCAGTTTCCCCACCCGACAGGGAAACATTCAGTACTTC
CASSFPTRQGNIQYF
>TRBJ2-3|-|-|TRBV7-2
TGTGCCAGCAGGAATCGGGCCACTACAGGGGATACGCAGTATTTT
CASRNRATTGDTQYF
>TRBJ2-3|-|few|TRBV18
TGTGCCAGCTCACAACAGGGGGGGACAGATACGCAGTATTTT
CASSQQGGTDTQYF
>TRBJ1-2|-|-|TRBV28
TGTGCCAGCAGATTACAGGGATGGAACTATGGCTACACCTTC
CASRLQGWNYGYTF
>TRBJ1-1|-|-|TRBV6-5
TGTGCCAGCAGCCTACCGGGAGCGGACACTGAAGCTTTCTTT
CASSLPGADTEAFF
>TRBJ1-1|-|-|TRBV18
TGTGCCAGCTCACCTACGAGCGACACTGAAGCTTTCTTT
CASSPTSDTEAFF
>TRBJ2-7|-|-|TRBV19
TGTGCCAGTCGGGGACTCCCCGGGGGCGAGCAGTACTTC
CASRGLPGGEQYF
>TRBJ1-3|-|-|TRBV10-3
TGTGCCATCAGTGAGCCGGACGGAGAAAGAAACACCATATATTTT
CAISEPDGERNTIYF
>TRBJ1-3|-|few|TRBV30
TGTGCCTGGAGTGCCGGGAACCAAGGAAACACCATATATTTT
CAWSAGNQGNTIYF
>TRBJ1-5|-|-|TRBV19
TGTGCCAGTAGTCCACATGGAGGGGTGTTGGGGGGACACAATCAGCCCCAGCATTTT
CASSPHGGVLGGHNQPQHF
>TRBJ1-1|TRBD1|-|TRBV18
TGTGCCAGCTCACCTGAACAGGGGGACACTGAAGCTTTCTTT
CASSPEQGDTEAFF
>TRBJ2-1|TRBD2|-|TRBV7-2
TGTGCCAGCAGCTCCCCGGGACTAGCTAATGAGCAGTTCTTC
CASSSPGLANEQFF
>TRBJ2-7|TRBD1|-|TRBV5-1
TGCGCCAGCAGCTTTACAGGGGGTTCCTACGAGCAGTACTTC
CASSFTGGSYEQYF
>TRBJ1-1|TRBD1|-|TRBV5-4
TGTGCCAGCAGCCTCGACCCGGGACAGGTGGCTTTCTTT
CASSLDPGQVAFF
>TRBJ2-6|-|-|TRBV18
TGTGCCAGCTCACACCGCGGTCTTGACGGGGCCAACGTCCTGACTTTC
CASSHRGLDGANVLTF
>TRBJ2-1|-|-|TRBV15
TGTGCCACCAGCAGAGATTTGGGGATGTACAATGAGCAGTTCTTC
CATSRDLGMYNEQFF
>TRBJ1-1|-|-|TRBV5-1
TGCGCCAGCAGCACACACGGTGAAGCTTTCTTT
CASSTHGEAFF
>TRBJ1-2|-|-|TRBV28
TGTGCCACCAAGGGTCGATCGGACTATGGCTACACCTTC
CATKGRSDYGYTF
>TRBJ2-1|TRBD2|many|TRBV11-2
TGTGCCAGCAGACCGCAGCGGGGATTCTCCTACAATGAGCAGTTCTTC
CASRPQRGFSYNEQFF
>TRBJ2-4|-|-|TRBV18
TGTGCCAGCTCACCACCAACGGGGCCTGGGGGCAAAAACATTCAGTACTTC
CASSPPTGPGGKNIQYF
>TRBJ1-1|-|-|TRBV5-5
TGTGCCAGCAGCTCCAGGTTAATGAACACTGAAGCTTTCTTT
CASSSRLMNTEAFF
>TRBJ2-7|TRBD2|-|TRBV5-4
TGTGCCAGCAGCAAGGGAGGGAGTGGTGAGCAGTACTTC
CASSKGGSGEQYF
>TRBJ2-5|-|few|TRBV7-2
TGTGCCAGCAGCCCCCGGTGGGGGGCCCCAGAGACCCAGTACTTC
CASSPRWGAPETQYF
>TRBJ1-2|-|-|TRBV18
TGTGCCAGCTCACCACAGGGAGGCCCGAACTATGGCTACACCTTC
CASSPQGGPNYGYTF
>TRBJ1-2|-|once|TRBV5-1
TGCGCCAGCAGCTTGAATTTAGCTAACTATGGCTACACCTTC
CASSLNLANYGYTF
>TRBJ2-7|-|once|TRBV2
TGTGCCAGCAACTTACAGGGATCCACCTACGAGCAGTACTTC
CASNLQGSTYEQYF
>TRBJ2-7|TRBD1|-|TRBV4-3
TGCGCCAGCAGTAGGGACAGGGACTACGAGCAGTACTTC
CASSRDRDYEQYF
>TRBJ2-5|-|-|TRBV27
TGTGCCAGCAGCTACGTCGGGGGTCAAGAGACCCAGTACTTC
CASSYVGGQETQYF
>TRBJ2-7|-|-|TRBV6-1
TGTGCCAGCAGTGAAATCCCCTCCTACGAGCAGTACTTC
CASSEIPSYEQYF
>TRBJ1-2|-|-|TRBV9
TGTGCCAGCAGCTATTCCCCGGGATCAAGGGGCTACACCTTC
CASSYSPGSRGYTF
>TRBJ1-1|-|-|TRBV21-1
TGTGCCAGCACCCCCTCTAGGGTGGGGACTGAAGCTTTCTTT
CASTPSRVGTEAFF
>TRBJ1-5|-|-|TRBV6-1
TGTGCCAGCACCAACAGAGATCAGCCCCAGCATTTT
CASTNRDQPQHF
>TRBJ2-5|TRBD2|-|TRBV18
TGTGCCAGCTCCCCGACTAGCGTCCAAGAGACCCAGTACTTC
CASSPTSVQETQYF
>TRBJ2-2|-|once|TRBV28
TGTGCCAGCAGCCAGGGACCTAACACCGGGGAGCTGTTTTTT
CASSQGPNTGELFF
>TRBJ1-4|TRBD1|-|TRBV27
TGTGCCAGCAGTAAAGGACAGGGGGTCGCAACTAATGAAAAACTGTTTTTT
CASSKGQGVATNEKLFF
>TRBJ2-7|-|-|TRBV2
TGTGCCAGCAGGGGACTTTACTACGAGCAGTACTTC
CASRGLYYEQYF
>TRBJ2-2|-|-|TRBV16
TGTGCCAGCAGCCTCCTCGAGGGGGTTGGGCGTTCAAACACCGGGGAGCTGTTTTTT
CASSLLEGVGRSNTGELFF
>TRBJ2-1|TRBD2|-|TRBV4-2
TGTGCCAGCAGCCAAGGGGACCTGAGGCTAGCGGGTAGGAGGGGTAATGAGCAGTTCTTC
CASSQGDLRLAGRRGNEQFF
>TRBJ1-2|-|-|TRBV7-2
TGTGCCAGCAGCTTAGTGAGTGGGGTCCTTAACTATGGCTACACCTTC
CASSLVSGVLNYGYTF
>TRBJ1-1|TRBD1|-|TRBV11-3
TGTGCCAGCAGCTTAGGATCTGGGACAGGGGCTACTGAAGCTTTCTTT
CASSLGSGTGATEAFF
>TRBJ2-7|-|-|TRBV1
TGCACCAGCAGCCAAGATAAGGCGGATGAGCAGTACTTC
CTSSQDKADEQYF
>TRBJ1-5|-|-|TRBV5-4
TGTGCCAGCAGCTTTTTGGGGGACAATCAGCCCCAGCATTTT
CASSFLGDNQPQHF
>TRBJ2-3|-|-|TRBV14
TGTGCCAGCAGCCCGCCCCGACGGATTAGCACAGATACGCAGTATTTT
CASSPPRRISTDTQYF
>TRBJ2-1|-|-|TRBV7-3
TGTGCCAGCAGCCGGGGGTCGGACAGAGGATACAATGAGCAGTTCTTC
CASSRGSDRGYNEQFF
>TRBJ2-5|TRBD2|-|TRBV12-5
TGTGCTAGTGGTTTGGCACCGGGACTAGCGGGAGGGACCCAAGAGACCCAGTACTTC
CASGLAPGLAGGTQETQYF
>TRBJ2-1|-|-|TRBV7-9
TGTGCCAGCAGCTGGGGGGGCCGCCTAGGGACGTTCTTC
CASSWGGRLGTFF
>TRBJ2-3|-|few|TRBV28
TGTGCCAGCAGTTTGCCCGGAGATACGCAGTATTTT
CASSLPGDTQYF
>TRBJ2-3|-|-|TRBV21-1
TGTGCCAGGACGGGGACTCCCACAGATACGCAGTATTTT
CARTGTPTDTQYF
>TRBJ1-1|-|-|TRBV18
TGTGCCAGCTCACCACGGAAGGGGGACACTGAAGCTTTCTTT
CASSPRKGDTEAFF